The present TCR beta chain was sequenced within a study of long-term antiretroviral therapy in people with HIV. Details on this clone: Its antigen is unidentified.

The cryopreserved samples used held about 0.95-10 million PBMC prior to extraction of DNA. Whole-study results and caveats: HIV repertoires spanned narrower CDR3 length ranges than controls.

Germline lookup yields CDR1 MNHNS and CDR2 SASEGT. Trimming left V 4 bases short and J 5 bases short, with 9 bases between. The CDR3 length is 12 residues. The run of the v3.0 immunoSEQ assay was at survey level. Some clones are missing from TCRdb's copy, which holds only in-frame ones; the method was immunoSEQ multiplex PCR. Of around 30,000 clones listed, 95% to 97% are singletons. The gene calls are TRBV6-1 and TRBJ2-7; D possibly corresponds to TRBD1 (6 bases). This sample comprised unsorted PBMCs, obtained around 6.6 years after starting antiretroviral therapy. The TCR was taken from a man aged 25 to 40 with HIV. CDR3 in amino acids: CASSANRDEQYF. The CDR3 region has the DNA TGTGCCAGCAGTGCCAACAGGGACGAGCAGTACTTC.